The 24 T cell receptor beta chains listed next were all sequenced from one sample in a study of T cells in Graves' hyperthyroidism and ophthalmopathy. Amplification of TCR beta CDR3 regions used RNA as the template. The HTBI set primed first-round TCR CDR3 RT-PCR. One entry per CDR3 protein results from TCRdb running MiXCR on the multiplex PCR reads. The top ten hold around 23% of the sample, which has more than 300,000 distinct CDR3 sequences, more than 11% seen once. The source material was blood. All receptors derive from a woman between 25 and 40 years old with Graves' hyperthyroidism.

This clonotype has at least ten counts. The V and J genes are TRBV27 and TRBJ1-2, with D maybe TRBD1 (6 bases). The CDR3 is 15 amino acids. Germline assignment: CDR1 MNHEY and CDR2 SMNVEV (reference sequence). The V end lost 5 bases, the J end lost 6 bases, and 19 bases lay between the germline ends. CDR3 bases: TGTGCCAGCAGTCCCACTCTACAGGGTTTAGATGGCTACACCTTC. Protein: CASSPTLQGLDGYTF.

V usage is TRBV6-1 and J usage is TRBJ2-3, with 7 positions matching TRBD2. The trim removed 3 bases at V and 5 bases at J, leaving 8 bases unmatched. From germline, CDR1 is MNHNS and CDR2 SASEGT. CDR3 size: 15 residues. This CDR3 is CASSDRDPGGDTQYF. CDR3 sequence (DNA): TGTGCCAGCAGTGACCGGGACCCGGGGGGAGATACGCAGTATTTT.

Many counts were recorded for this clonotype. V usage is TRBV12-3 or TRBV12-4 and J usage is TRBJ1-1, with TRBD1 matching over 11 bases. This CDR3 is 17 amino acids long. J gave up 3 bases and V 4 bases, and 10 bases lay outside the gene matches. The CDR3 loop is CASSSRTGGEGYTEAFF. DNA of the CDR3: TGTGCCAGCAGTTCCCGGACAGGGGGCGAGGGTTACACTGAAGCTTTCTTT.

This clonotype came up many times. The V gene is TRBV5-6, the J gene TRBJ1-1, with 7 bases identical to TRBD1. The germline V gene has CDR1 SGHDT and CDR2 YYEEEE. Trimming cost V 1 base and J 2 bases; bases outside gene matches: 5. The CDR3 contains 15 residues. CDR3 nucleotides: TGTGCCAGCAGCTTGTTCGGGACAGCCAACACTGAAGCTTTCTTT. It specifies CASSLFGTANTEAFF.

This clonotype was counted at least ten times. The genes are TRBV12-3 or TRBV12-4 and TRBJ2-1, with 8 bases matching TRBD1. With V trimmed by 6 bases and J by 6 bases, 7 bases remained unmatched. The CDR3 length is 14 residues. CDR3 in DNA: TGTGCCAGCAGCAGTTCGGGACAGGTCAATGAGCAGTTCTTC. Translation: CASSSSGQVNEQFF.

CDR3 sequence: CASSYSWGTGDEKLFF. The CDR3 coding sequence is TGTGCCAGCAGTTACTCGTGGGGGACAGGGGATGAAAAACTGTTTTTT. The rearrangement joins TRBV6-6 to TRBJ1-4, with 10 bases matching TRBD1. The ends lost 0 bases at V and 6 bases at J; junction bases unmatched: 4. Germline CDR1 MNHNY, CDR2 SVGAGI (reference sequence). This CDR3 comprises 16 residues.

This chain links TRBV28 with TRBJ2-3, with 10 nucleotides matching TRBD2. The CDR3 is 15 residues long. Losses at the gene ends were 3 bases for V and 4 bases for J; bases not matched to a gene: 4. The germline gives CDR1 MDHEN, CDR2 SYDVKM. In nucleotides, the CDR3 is TGTGCCAGCAGTTTGCTAGCGGGAGCCTCAGATACGCAGTATTTT. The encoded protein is CASSLLAGASDTQYF.

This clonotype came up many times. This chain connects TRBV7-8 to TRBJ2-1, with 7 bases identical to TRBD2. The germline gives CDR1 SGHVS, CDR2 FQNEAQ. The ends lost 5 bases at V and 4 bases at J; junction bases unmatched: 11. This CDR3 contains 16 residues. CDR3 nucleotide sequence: TGTGCCAGCAGCATAGTGTTCGGGACTACATACAATGAGCAGTTCTTC. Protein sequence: CASSIVFGTTYNEQFF.

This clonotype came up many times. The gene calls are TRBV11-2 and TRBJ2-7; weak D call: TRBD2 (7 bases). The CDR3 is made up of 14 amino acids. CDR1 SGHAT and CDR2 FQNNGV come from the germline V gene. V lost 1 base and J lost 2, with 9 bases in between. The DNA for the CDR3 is TGTGCCAGCAGCTTAGTAGGGGGGGCCTACGAGCAGTACTTC. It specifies CASSLVGGAYEQYF.

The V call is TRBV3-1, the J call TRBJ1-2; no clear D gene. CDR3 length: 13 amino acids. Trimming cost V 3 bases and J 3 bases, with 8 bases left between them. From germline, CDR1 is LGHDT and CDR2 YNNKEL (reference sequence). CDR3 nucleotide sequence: TGTGCCAGCAGCCACCGGGCCGACTATGGCTACACCTTC. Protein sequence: CASSHRADYGYTF.

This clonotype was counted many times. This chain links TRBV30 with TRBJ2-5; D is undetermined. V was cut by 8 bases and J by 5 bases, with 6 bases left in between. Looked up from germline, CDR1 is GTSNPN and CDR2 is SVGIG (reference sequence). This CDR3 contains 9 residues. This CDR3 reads CARNETQYF. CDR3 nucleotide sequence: TGTGCCCGGAATGAGACCCAGTACTTC.

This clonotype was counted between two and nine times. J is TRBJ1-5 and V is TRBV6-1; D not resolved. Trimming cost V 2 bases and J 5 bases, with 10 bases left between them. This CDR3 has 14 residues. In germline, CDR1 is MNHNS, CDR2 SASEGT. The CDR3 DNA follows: TGTGCCAGCAGTGAATGGCAGGTTGATCAGCCCCAGCATTTT. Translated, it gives CASSEWQVDQPQHF.

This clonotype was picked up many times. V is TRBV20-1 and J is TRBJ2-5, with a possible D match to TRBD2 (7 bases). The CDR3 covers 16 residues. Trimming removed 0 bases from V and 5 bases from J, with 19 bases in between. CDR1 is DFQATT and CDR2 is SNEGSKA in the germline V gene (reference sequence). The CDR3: CSARDTRGGSSETQYF. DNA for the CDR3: TGCAGTGCTAGAGATACGAGGGGGGGTTCTTCGGAGACCCAGTACTTC.

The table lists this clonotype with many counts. The CDR3 region has the DNA TGTGCCAGCAGCCCCTTATCGACTCTTCGAGAAGAGACCCAGTACTTC. Translated, it gives CASSPLSTLREETQYF. The V call is TRBV7-2, the J call TRBJ2-5; D unresolved. Trimming took 5 bases from V and 3 from J, leaving 19 bases between them. The CDR3 has 16 amino acids. Germline loops: CDR1 SGHTA, CDR2 FQGNSA.

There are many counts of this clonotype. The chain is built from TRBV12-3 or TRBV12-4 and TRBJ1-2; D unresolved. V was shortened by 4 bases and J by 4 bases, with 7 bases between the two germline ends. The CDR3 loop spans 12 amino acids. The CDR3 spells CASSSPVYGYTF. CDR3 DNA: TGTGCCAGCAGTTCTCCAGTCTATGGCTACACCTTC.

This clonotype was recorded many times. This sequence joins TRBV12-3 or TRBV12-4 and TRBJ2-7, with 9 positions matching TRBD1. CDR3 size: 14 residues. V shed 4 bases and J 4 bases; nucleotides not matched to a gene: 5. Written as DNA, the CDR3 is TGTGCCAGCAGTTCCGGGACAGGGTTGTACGAGCAGTACTTC. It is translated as CASSSGTGLYEQYF.

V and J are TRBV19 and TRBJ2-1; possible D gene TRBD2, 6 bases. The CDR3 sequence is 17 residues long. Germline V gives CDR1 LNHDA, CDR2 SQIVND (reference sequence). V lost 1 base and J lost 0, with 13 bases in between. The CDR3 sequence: CASSIVRQTSSYNEQFF. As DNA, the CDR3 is TGTGCCAGTAGTATAGTGAGACAGACTAGCTCCTACAATGAGCAGTTCTTC. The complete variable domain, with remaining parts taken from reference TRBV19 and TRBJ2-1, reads DGGITQSPKYLFRKEGQNVTLSCEQNLNHDAMYWYRQDPGQGLRLIYYSQIVNDFQKGDIAEGYSVSREKKESFPLTVTSAQKNPTAFYLCASSIVRQTSSYNEQFFGPGTRLTVL.

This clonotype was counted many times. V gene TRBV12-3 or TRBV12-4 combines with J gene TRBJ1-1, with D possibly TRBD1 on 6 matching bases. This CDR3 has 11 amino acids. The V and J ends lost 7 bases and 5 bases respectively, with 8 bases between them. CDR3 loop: CASTRGTEAFF. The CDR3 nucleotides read TGTGCCAGCACCAGGGGAACTGAAGCTTTCTTT.

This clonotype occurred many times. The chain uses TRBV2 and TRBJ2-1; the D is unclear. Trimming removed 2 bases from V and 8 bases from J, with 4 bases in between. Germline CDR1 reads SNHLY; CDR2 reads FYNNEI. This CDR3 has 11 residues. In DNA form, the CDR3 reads TGTGCCAGCAGTGAACTCCATGAGCAGTTCTTC. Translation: CASSELHEQFF. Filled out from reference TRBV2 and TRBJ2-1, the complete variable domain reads EPEVTQTPSHQVTQMGQEVILRCVPISNHLYFYWYRQILGQKVEFLVSFYNNEISEKSEIFDDQFSVERPDGSNFTLKIRSTKLEDSAMYFCASSELHEQFFGPGTRLTVL.

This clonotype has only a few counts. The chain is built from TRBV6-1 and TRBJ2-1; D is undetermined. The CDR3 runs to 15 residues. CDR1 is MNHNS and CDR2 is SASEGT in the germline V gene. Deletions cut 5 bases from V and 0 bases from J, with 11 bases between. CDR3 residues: CASSFDPSSYNEQFF. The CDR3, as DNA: TGTGCCAGCAGTTTCGATCCAAGCTCCTACAATGAGCAGTTCTTC.

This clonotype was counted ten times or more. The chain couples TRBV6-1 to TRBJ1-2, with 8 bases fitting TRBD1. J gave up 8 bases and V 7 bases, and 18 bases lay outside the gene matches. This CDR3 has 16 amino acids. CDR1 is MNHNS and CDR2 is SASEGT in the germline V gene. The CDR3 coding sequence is TGTGCCAGCACCATCCCCCAGGGGGCGAGCATAGAGGGCTACACCTTC. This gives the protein CASTIPQGASIEGYTF.

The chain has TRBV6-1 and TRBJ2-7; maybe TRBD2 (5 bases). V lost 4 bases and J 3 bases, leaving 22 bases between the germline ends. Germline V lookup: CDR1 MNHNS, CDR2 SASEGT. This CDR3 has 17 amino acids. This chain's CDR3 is CASSVGTGLFFGYEQYF. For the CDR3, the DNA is TGTGCCAGCAGTGTGGGTACCGGACTCTTCTTTGGCTACGAGCAGTACTTC.

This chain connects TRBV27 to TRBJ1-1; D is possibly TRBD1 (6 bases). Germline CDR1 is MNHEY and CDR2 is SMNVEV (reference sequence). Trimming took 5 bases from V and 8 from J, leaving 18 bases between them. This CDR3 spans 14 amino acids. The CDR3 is CASSPRGTPYEAFF. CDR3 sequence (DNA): TGTGCCAGCAGTCCTAGGGGGACACCATACGAAGCTTTCTTT.

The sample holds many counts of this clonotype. The CDR3, as DNA: TGCAGTGCCACTAGCGGGAGTTTGTACGAGCAGTACTTC. This gives the protein CSATSGSLYEQYF. The chain links TRBV20-1 to TRBJ2-7; 11 nucleotides match TRBD2. The CDR3 loop spans 13 amino acids. After removal of 6 bases from V and 4 bases from J, the junction contained 5 bases not matched to a gene. The germline V gene has CDR1 DFQATT and CDR2 SNEGSKA (reference sequence).